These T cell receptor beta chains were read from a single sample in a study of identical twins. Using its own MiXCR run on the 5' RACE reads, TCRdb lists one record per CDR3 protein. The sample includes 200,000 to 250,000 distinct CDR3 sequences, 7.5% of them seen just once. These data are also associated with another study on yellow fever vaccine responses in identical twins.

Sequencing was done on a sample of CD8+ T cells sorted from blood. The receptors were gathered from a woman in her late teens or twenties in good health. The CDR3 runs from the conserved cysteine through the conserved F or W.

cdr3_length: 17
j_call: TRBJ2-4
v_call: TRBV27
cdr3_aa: CASSPGTVVLAKNIQYF

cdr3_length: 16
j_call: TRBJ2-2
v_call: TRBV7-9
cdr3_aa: CASSLSGGPNTGELFF

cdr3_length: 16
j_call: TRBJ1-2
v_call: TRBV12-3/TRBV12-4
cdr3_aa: CASSSAVTGGVYGYTF

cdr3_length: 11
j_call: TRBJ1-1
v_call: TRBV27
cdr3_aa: CASSAGREAFF

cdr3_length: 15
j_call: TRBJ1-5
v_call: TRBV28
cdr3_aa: CASSLFGAISQPQHF

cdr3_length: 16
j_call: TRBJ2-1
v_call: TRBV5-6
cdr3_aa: CASSLWEGSSYNEQFF

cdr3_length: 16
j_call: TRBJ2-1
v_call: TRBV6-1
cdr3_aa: CASSRSGTGGANEQFF

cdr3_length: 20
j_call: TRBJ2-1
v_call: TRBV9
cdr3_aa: CASSDRIEDRGQSSYNEQFF

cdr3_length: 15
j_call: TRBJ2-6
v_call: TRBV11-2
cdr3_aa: CASSLVSAGANVLTF

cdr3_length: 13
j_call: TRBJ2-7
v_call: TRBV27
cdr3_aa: CASSLMSGYEQYF

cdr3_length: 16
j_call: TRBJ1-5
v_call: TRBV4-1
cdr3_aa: CASSQSPQGVNQPQHF